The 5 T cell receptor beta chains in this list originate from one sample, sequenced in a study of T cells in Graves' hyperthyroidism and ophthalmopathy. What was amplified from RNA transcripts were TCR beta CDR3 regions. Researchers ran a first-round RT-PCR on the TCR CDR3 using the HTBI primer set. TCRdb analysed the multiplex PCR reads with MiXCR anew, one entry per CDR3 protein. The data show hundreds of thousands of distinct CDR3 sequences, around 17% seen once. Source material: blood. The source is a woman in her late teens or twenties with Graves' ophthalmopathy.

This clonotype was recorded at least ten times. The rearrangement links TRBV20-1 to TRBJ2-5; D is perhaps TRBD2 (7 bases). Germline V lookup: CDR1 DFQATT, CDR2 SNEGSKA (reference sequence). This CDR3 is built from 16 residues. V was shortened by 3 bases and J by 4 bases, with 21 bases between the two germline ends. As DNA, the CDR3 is TGCAGTGCTAGTCGGTCTCGCGGGGCGGGGGCAGAGACCCAGTACTTC. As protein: CSASRSRGAGAETQYF.

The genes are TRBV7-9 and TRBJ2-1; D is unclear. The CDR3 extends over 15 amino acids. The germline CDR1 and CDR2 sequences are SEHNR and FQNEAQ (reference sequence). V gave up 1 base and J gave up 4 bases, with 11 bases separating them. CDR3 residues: CASSLDVSKYNEQFF. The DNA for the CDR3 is TGTGCCAGCAGCTTAGATGTCAGCAAATACAATGAGCAGTTCTTC.

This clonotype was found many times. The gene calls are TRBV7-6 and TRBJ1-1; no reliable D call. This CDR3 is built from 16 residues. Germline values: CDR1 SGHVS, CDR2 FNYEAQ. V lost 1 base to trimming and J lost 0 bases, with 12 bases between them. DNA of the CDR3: TGTGCCAGCAGCTTAGTTAGTCGTTCCCTGAACACTGAAGCTTTCTTT. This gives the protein CASSLVSRSLNTEAFF.

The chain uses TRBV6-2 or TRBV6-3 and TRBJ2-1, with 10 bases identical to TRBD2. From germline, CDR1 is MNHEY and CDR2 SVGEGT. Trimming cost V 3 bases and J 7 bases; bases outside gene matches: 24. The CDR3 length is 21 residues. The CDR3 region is CASSYGDRGSGRASGGNEQFF. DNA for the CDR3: TGTGCCAGCAGTTATGGTGACAGGGGCAGCGGGAGGGCCTCTGGTGGTAATGAGCAGTTCTTC.

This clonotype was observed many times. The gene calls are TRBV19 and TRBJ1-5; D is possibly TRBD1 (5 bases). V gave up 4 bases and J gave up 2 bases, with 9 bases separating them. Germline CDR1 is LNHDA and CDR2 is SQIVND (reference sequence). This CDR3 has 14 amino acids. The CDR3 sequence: CASSTGFGNQPQHF. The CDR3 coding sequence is TGTGCCAGTAGTACAGGGTTCGGCAATCAGCCCCAGCATTTT.